This T cell receptor beta chain is from a study of beta chain features in type 1 diabetes (dated by TCRdb to about 2018). For the wider study: Mean age, gender distribution, total cell number and subset yield were not different between patients and healthy donors. Regulatory and stem cell-like memory subsets were isolated from only 8 patients and roughly 8 healthy donors, whereas naive and central memory subsets came from all 30 or so donors. In the study, TCRB repertoires of sorted circulating CD4+ T cell subsets from recently diagnosed type 1 diabetes patients were compared with those of matched healthy donors. Across all samples, around 99 million sorted cells were examined, and cell number per subset correlated strongly with RNA yield. Results the study describes overall, beyond this receptor: Naive, central memory and regulatory TCRB repertoires appeared to be more alike among patients than among healthy donors. HLA sub-analyses involved small numbers of individuals, so any influence of HLA type on TCRB rearrangement remained unresolved. A moderate but significant shortening of TCRB CDR3 length was observed in type 1 diabetes patients in all four CD4+ subsets. Fewer insertions and more nucleotide deletions at VDJ recombination sites were observed in patients with type 1 diabetes, implying thymic rearrangement abnormalities. PCR might favor shorter templates, but patient and control samples were amplified and corrected together, so any skew would affect both groups equally. Because cDNA rather than genomic DNA was sequenced, highly expressing activated cells could have been over-represented, although no difference in activation and CD3 levels was found between groups.

Each donor gave one peripheral blood draw, averaging approximately 0.12 L, which was collected into heparinised tubes. Naive, central memory, regulatory and stem cell-like memory CD4+ T cells were sorted on a BD FACSAria II using a panel including CD45RO, CCR7, CD25, CD127, CD95 and CD27. Purity was above 98% for every sorted population. PBMCs were isolated right away by Lymphoprep density gradient centrifugation and were stained directly, without culture. To minimize batch effects, samples were stained and sorted in pairs, one healthy donor with one patient per experiment. Inclusive of the bounding cysteine and phenylalanine, the CDR3 is 15 residues long. The kept DNA is CDR3 alone, 45 bases in frame from the first base. The germline V gene sets CDR1 to SQVTM and CDR2 to ANQGSEA. Compared with germline, V lacks 5 bases and J lacks 1 base; bases without a gene match: 9. This clone was observed a handful of times. Its recognized antigen is unknown. No base-level quality is on record; no much larger clone is a single base apart.

The High Capacity cDNA Reverse Transcription Kit was used to reverse transcribe all of the isolated RNA, meaning that expressed TCRB transcripts were what got sequenced. Deep immunoSEQ sequencing was applied to naive, central memory and regulatory T cell samples, giving an average of roughly 3.6 million total reads per sample. After sorted cells were lysed in RLT buffer, RNA was extracted with DNase-treated RNeasy Micro or Mini kits, with the choice depending on cell number. To prevent cross-contamination, every cell subset was processed on its own, while patient and healthy donor samples were processed together. TCRB sequences were amplified from cDNA with the immunoSEQ multiplex PCR, producing 87-bp fragments spanning the CDR3 region. Amplicons were sequenced on the Illumina HiSeq platform. Regarding the original processing steps: PCR bias was computationally corrected using synthetic template baselines, reads within Hamming distance 2 were collapsed, and singletons that could not be merged were discarded. By aligning reads against IMGT, V, D and J genes, CDR3 length, and insertions or deletions at six rearrangement sites were assigned. Within each subset, clonotype counts were normalized to sorted cell number, and only after that were true diversity and Gini coefficients computed with the tcR R package. Repertoire sharing was quantified using the overlap coefficient calculated on TCRB nucleotide sequences. The source is immuneACCESS, and TCRdb retained only in-frame sequences with V and J called. Part of the clones is not carried over; for the studies checked, unresolved V genes explain less than half of this, and the remainder is unexplained. V and J calls plus clone size are reproduced from that table; the DNA served to infer D and trimming. For this sample there are approximately 170,000 clones; approximately 9.1% appear just once. The biggest ten clones account for over 2% of the sample.

The receptor chain draws on TRBV29-1 and TRBJ1-1, with 8 bases aligning to TRBD1. This receptor was taken from a woman under 30 in good health. The sequencing sample was made of central memory CD4+ T cells from blood. This receptor has the CDR3 CSVRRSGTGNTEAFF. Read as DNA, the sequence is TGCAGCGTTCGACGCTCCGGGACAGGGAACACTGAAGCTTTCTTT.